The 13 T cell receptor beta chains listed next were all sequenced from one sample in a study of breast tumors, draining lymph nodes, adjacent tissues. TCRdb itself ran the multiplex PCR reads through MiXCR, one entry per CDR3 protein. The repertoire holds roughly 86,000 distinct CDR3 sequences, with approximately 20% as singletons. Axillary draining lymph nodes of breast cancer patients supplied the node samples. Input material: axillary lymph node tissue. These receptor sequences come from a female donor with breast cancer. Some clones in this sample may be carry-over from other donors' samples.

At least ten counts were recorded for this clonotype. The chain joins TRBV4-1 to TRBJ2-7; the match to TRBD2 covers 11 bases. After removal of 3 bases from V and 4 bases from J, the junction contained 8 bases not matched to a gene. Germline assignment: CDR1 MGHRA and CDR2 YSYEKL. The CDR3 runs to 16 residues. CDR3 nucleotides: TGCGCCAGCAGCCATATAGCGGGAGGGCCGAGATACGAGCAGTACTTC. Translated: CASSHIAGGPRYEQYF.

Turning to this clonotype: A read error may account for a junction end that differs from germline. The rearrangement links TRBV28 to TRBJ2-1, with a tentative D call TRBD1 (5 bases). Looked up from germline, CDR1 is MDHEN and CDR2 is SYDVKM. This CDR3 contains 13 residues. Here the CDR3 reads CASSVGPVNEQFF. In DNA, the CDR3 is TGTGCCAGCAGTGTGGGGCCGGTCAATGAGCAGTTCTTT.

This chain uses TRBV3-1 with TRBJ2-3; possible D gene TRBD2, 6 bases. This CDR3 contains 12 residues. The germline V gene has CDR1 LGHDT and CDR2 YNNKEL (reference sequence). Trimming removed 4 bases from V and 6 bases from J, with 8 bases in between. The CDR3 region is CASSPTSDTQYF. The CDR3 nucleotides read TGTGCCAGCAGCCCCACTAGCGATACGCAGTATTTT.

This clonotype has just a few counts. This rearrangement joins TRBV27 to TRBJ1-2, with D maybe TRBD1 (5 bases). V lost 2 bases and J 3 bases, leaving 16 bases between the germline ends. This CDR3 is built from 16 residues. CDR1 and CDR2 (germline): MNHEY, SMNVEV (reference sequence). CDR3 DNA sequence: TGTGCCAGCAGTTTAGTTGGAGGTCGGGGCCACTATGGCTACACCTTC. It yields the protein CASSLVGGRGHYGYTF.

The chain recombines TRBV28 with TRBJ1-5; 10 nucleotides align to TRBD1. V lost 7 bases and J lost 4; bases outside the gene matches: 4. The CDR3 spans 14 residues. The germline V gene has CDR1 MDHEN and CDR2 SYDVKM. The CDR3 bases are TGTGCCAGCACGGACAGGGGGAGGAATCAGCCCCAGCATTTT. Its translation is CASTDRGRNQPQHF.

Comment on this clonotype: This may be a read error, as it is one base from a much larger clone. CDR3 nucleotides: TGTGCCAGAATCCCGGGACACCTCAATCAGCCCCAGCATTTT. It encodes CARIPGHLNQPQHF. The genes are TRBV6-4 and TRBJ1-5; possible D gene TRBD1, 6 bases. Germline CDR1 reads MRHNA; CDR2 reads SNTAGT. This CDR3 spans 14 amino acids. Trimming took 9 bases from V and 3 from J, leaving 15 bases between them.

The DNA of the CDR3 is TGTGCCAGCAGCCAAGGACTCACGGGAGGCCACCCCAGCGATACGCAGTATTTT. The encoded protein is CASSQGLTGGHPSDTQYF. This chain links TRBV3-1 with TRBJ2-3, with TRBD2 matching 7 bases. Germline-derived CDR1 and CDR2 are LGHDT and YNNKEL (reference sequence). This CDR3 has 18 residues. V shed 1 base, J shed 6 bases, and the junction held 16 bases outside the gene matches.

This clonotype was seen a handful of times. This may be a read error, as it is one base from a much larger clone. The CDR3 end shows no conserved phenylalanine or tryptophan, and so a read error is likely. V usage is TRBV10-3 and J usage is TRBJ2-7; D call uncertain. Germline V gene lookup returns CDR1 ENHRY and CDR2 SYGVKD. The CDR3 totals 13 residues. Trimming removed 0 bases at V and 4 bases at J, with 7 bases between. CDR3 region: CAISESTRYEQYL. Here the CDR3 DNA reads TGTGCCATCAGTGAGTCGACCAGATACGAGCAGTACCTC.

The V and J genes are TRBV3-1 and TRBJ1-2, with 10 bases that match TRBD1. CDR1 is LGHDT and CDR2 is YNNKEL in the germline V gene (reference sequence). This CDR3 is 14 amino acids long. J lost 12 bases, V lost 0 bases, and 7 bases had no gene match. This CDR3 is CASSQDSGTGANTF. CDR3 nucleotide sequence: TGTGCCAGCAGCCAAGATTCCGGGACAGGGGCGAACACCTTC.

In the case of this clonotype: Possible read error: a much larger clone is one base away. The missing conserved phenylalanine or tryptophan at the end of this CDR3 makes a read error likely. The chain couples TRBV4-1 to TRBJ2-7, with D possibly TRBD2 on 6 matching bases. This CDR3 comprises 16 residues. In germline, CDR1 is MGHRA, CDR2 YSYEKL. With 0 bases removed from V and 0 bases from J, the gap between germline ends came to 12 bases. DNA of the CDR3: TGCGCCAGCAGCCAAGATAGTGCGGGGAGCTCCTACGAGCAGTACCTC. Protein sequence: CASSQDSAGSSYEQYL.

Ten or more counts support this clonotype. The chain has TRBV7-9 and TRBJ2-1; 8 nucleotides line up with TRBD2. The CDR3 length is 16 residues. Germline CDR1 is SEHNR and CDR2 is FQNEAQ (reference sequence). Germline trimming cut 5 bases from V and 10 bases from J; bases unmatched to any gene: 16. CDR3: CASSPRPGLGVEEQFF. For the CDR3, the DNA is TGTGCCAGCAGCCCAAGGCCGGGACTAGGGGTGGAGGAGCAGTTCTTC.

In this sample, this clonotype turned up many times. The CDR3 bases are TGTGCCAGCAGGGGACTAGCGGCTCTCAATGAGCAGTTCTTC. The encoded protein is CASRGLAALNEQFF. The chain uses TRBV2 and TRBJ2-1, with TRBD2 matching 11 bases. This CDR3 is built from 14 residues. Trimming cost V 6 bases and J 6 bases; bases outside gene matches: 4. CDR1 is SNHLY and CDR2 is FYNNEI in the germline V gene.

This clonotype was observed many times. The CDR3 DNA reads as TGTGCCAGTAGTAAAACGGGTATCCCTTCGCAGTATTTT. Translated, it gives CASSKTGIPSQYF. V and J are TRBV19 and TRBJ2-3, with no clear D. The CDR3 spans 13 residues. The V gene lost 4 bases and the J gene lost 10 bases, with 15 bases spanning the gap. CDR1 LNHDA and CDR2 SQIVND come from the germline V gene (reference sequence).